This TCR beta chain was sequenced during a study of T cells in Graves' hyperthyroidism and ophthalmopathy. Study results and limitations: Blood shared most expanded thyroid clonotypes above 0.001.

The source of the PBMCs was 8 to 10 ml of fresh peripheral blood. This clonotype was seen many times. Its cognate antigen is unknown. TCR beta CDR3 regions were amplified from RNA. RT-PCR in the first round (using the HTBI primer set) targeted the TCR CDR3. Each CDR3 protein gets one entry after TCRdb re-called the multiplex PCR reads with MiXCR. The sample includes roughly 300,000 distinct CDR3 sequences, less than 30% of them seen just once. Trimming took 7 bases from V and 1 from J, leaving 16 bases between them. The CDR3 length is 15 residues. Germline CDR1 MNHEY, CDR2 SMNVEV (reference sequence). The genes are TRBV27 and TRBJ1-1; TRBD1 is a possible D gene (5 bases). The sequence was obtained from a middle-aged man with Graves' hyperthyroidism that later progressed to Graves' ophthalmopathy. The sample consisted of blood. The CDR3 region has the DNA TGTGCCAGCAAGGGGCTGGGGAGTCCGAACACTGAAGCTTTCTTT. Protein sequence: CASKGLGSPNTEAFF.